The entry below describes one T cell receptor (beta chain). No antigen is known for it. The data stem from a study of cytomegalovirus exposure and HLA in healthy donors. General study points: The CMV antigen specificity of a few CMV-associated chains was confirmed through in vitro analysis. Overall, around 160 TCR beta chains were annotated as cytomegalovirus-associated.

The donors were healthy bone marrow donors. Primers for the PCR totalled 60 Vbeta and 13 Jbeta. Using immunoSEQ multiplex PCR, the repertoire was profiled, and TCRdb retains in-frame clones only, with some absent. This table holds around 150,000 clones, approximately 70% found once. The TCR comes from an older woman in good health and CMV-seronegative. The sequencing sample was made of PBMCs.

The CDR3 is CASSLSGGRRETQYF. The CDR3 DNA follows: TGTGCCAGCAGCCTTAGCGGGGGGAGGCGTGAGACCCAGTACTTC. V gene TRBV7-3 combines with J gene TRBJ2-5; 10 bases match TRBD2. Germline V CDR1 and CDR2: SGHTA, FQGTGA. The V gene end was trimmed by 5 bases and the J gene end by 5 bases; junction bases not matched to a gene: 8. The CDR3 contains 15 residues.